The present T cell receptor beta chain was sequenced within a study of beta chain features in type 1 diabetes. Expressed TCRB transcripts were sequenced because the isolated RNA had all been reverse transcribed beforehand. Using immunoSEQ multiplex PCR, the repertoire was profiled, and TCRdb retains in-frame clones only, with some absent. Of about 210,000 clones listed, 11% were seen once; the top ten hold about 1.2%. The CDR3 covers 16 residues. Trimming cost V 3 bases and J 2 bases; bases outside gene matches: 2. Per germline, CDR1 LGHNA and CDR2 YSLEER. This sequence joins TRBV4-3 and TRBJ2-1; 12 bases are shared with TRBD2. Sequences were obtained from central memory CD4+ T cells from blood. The TCR originated in a man between 18 and 29 years old in good health. The DNA of the CDR3 is TGCGCCAGCAGCCAGAGACTAGCGGGAGCCTACAATGAGCAGTTCTTC. Its protein product is CASSQRLAGAYNEQFF.